The rows below give T cell receptor beta chains drawn from one sample of a study of blood T cell repertoires in COVID-19. Sequencing used immunoSEQ multiplex PCR; TCRdb keeps in-frame clones, though not all of them. The profile covers approximately 170,000 clones, with around nine tenths appearing a single time and roughly 3.3% taken by the ten largest. Sequencing was carried out using peripheral blood. The receptors originated from a man aged 65-85 years with acute or convalescent COVID-19. The CDR3 runs from the conserved cysteine through the conserved F or W. The order of the fields is D gene, V gene, clone size, J gene, CDR3 protein, CDR3 DNA. A D gene is named only where the DNA matches it firmly. The size entry is marked missing in some rows and otherwise reads once, few, many or a size class.

TRBD1,TRBV9,NA,TRBJ2-7,CASSVEQGGEQYF,TGTGCCAGCAGCGTAGAACAGGGGGGCGAGCAGTACTTC
TRBD1,TRBV5-1,NA,TRBJ1-1,CASSWTGWNTEAFF,TGCGCCAGCAGCTGGACAGGGTGGAACACTGAAGCTTTCTTT
NA,TRBV7-2,NA,TRBJ1-5,CASSGRRTVGNQPQHF,TGTGCCAGCAGCGGAAGGAGGACGGTCGGCAATCAGCCCCAGCATTTT
TRBD2,TRBV6-5,NA,TRBJ2-1,CASSPETSAYNEQFF,TGTGCCAGCAGCCCCGAGACTAGCGCCTACAATGAGCAGTTCTTC
NA,TRBV4-1,NA,TRBJ2-3,CASSPIRASRTDTQYF,TGCGCCAGCAGCCCAATTCGCGCCTCCAGGACAGATACGCAGTATTTT
NA,TRBV6-2/TRBV6-3,once,TRBJ1-2,CASSHHQWPHGYTF,TGTGCCAGCAGTCACCACCAGTGGCCTCATGGCTACACCTTC
TRBD2,TRBV7-2,NA,TRBJ2-7,CASSLFLAGRGDEQYF,TGTGCCAGCAGCTTATTCCTAGCGGGGCGGGGGGACGAGCAGTACTTC
NA,TRBV19,NA,TRBJ2-1,CASSINAQGEQFF,TGTGCCAGTAGTATAAACGCTCAGGGTGAGCAGTTCTTC
NA,TRBV29-1,NA,TRBJ1-1,CSVDRGRTEAFF,TGCAGCGTTGACAGGGGAAGGACTGAAGCTTTCTTT
NA,TRBV19,few,TRBJ1-2,CASNIKGVGGYTF,TGTGCCAGCAACATCAAGGGAGTCGGTGGCTACACCTTC
NA,TRBV30,NA,TRBJ1-5,CAWSYRVDQPQHF,TGTGCCTGGAGTTACAGGGTCGATCAGCCCCAGCATTTT
NA,TRBV18,NA,TRBJ1-1,CASSLDSSYTEAFF,TGTGCCAGCTCACTCGACAGTTCCTACACTGAAGCTTTCTTT
NA,TRBV6-6,NA,TRBJ1-2,CASSYYGDTDNYGYTF,TGTGCCAGCAGTTACTACGGGGACACCGATAACTATGGCTACACCTTC
NA,TRBV6-5,once,TRBJ1-1,CASIPGLGNTEAFF,TGTGCCAGCATCCCAGGACTAGGGAACACTGAAGCTTTCTTT
TRBD2,TRBV9,NA,TRBJ2-5,CASTTSGGLQETQYF,TGTGCCAGCACGACTAGCGGGGGGCTCCAAGAGACCCAGTACTTC
NA,TRBV2,NA,TRBJ1-1,CASSETGVVTEAFF,TGTGCCAGCAGTGAGACAGGAGTGGTAACTGAAGCTTTCTTT
NA,TRBV12-3/TRBV12-4,NA,TRBJ1-2,CASSPTADGYTF,TGTGCCAGCAGCCCGACAGCAGATGGCTACACCTTC
NA,TRBV5-1,NA,TRBJ1-4,CASRRATNEKLFF,TGCGCCAGCAGGAGAGCAACTAATGAAAAACTGTTTTTT
NA,TRBV27,NA,TRBJ1-4,CASSHPGQGTEKLFF,TGTGCCAGCAGTCACCCGGGGCAGGGGACCGAAAAACTGTTTTTT
TRBD1,TRBV4-2,NA,TRBJ2-3,CASSQDRAGGEEDTQYF,TGTGCCAGCAGCCAAGATCGGGCAGGGGGCGAGGAAGATACGCAGTATTTT
TRBD1,TRBV9,few,TRBJ1-6,CASSPRGQGAAPLHF,TGTGCCAGCAGCCCCAGAGGCCAGGGGGCTGCGCCCCTCCACTTT
TRBD2,TRBV10-3,NA,TRBJ2-3,CAISKYLAGEGTDTQYF,TGTGCCATCAGCAAGTACCTAGCGGGAGAGGGCACAGATACGCAGTATTTT
TRBD1,TRBV10-3,NA,TRBJ1-2,CAIRSGQGEYYGYTF,TGTGCCATCAGATCCGGACAGGGGGAATACTATGGCTACACCTTC
NA,TRBV7-2,NA,TRBJ2-3,CASSLRWASESTDTQYF,TGTGCCAGCAGCTTACGGTGGGCTAGCGAGAGCACAGATACGCAGTATTTT
NA,TRBV14,NA,TRBJ2-7,CASSPTTQRDEQYF,TGTGCCAGCAGCCCTACGACCCAGCGGGACGAGCAGTACTTC
TRBD2,TRBV19,NA,TRBJ2-3,CASSPLAGGNTDTQYF,TGTGCCAGTAGTCCTTTAGCGGGGGGGAACACAGATACGCAGTATTTT
TRBD2,TRBV7-2,NA,TRBJ2-3,CASSLSGGAPDTQYF,TGTGCCAGCAGCCTTAGCGGGGGGGCCCCAGATACGCAGTATTTT
NA,TRBV9,NA,TRBJ1-3,CASSTGASGNTIYF,TGTGCCAGCAGCACTGGGGCCTCTGGAAACACCATATATTTT
NA,TRBV11-2,NA,TRBJ2-6,CASSLTASPNSGANVLTF,TGTGCCAGCAGCTTGACAGCTTCCCCTAACTCTGGGGCCAACGTCCTGACTTTC
NA,TRBV6-5,once,TRBJ2-1,CASSYSTDPSYNEQFF,TGTGCCAGCAGTTACTCGACAGACCCTTCTTACAATGAGCAGTTCTTC
NA,TRBV15,NA,TRBJ1-2,CATSRDPGQANGYTF,TGTGCCACCAGCAGAGATCCTGGGCAGGCCAATGGCTACACCTTC
TRBD1,TRBV10-1,NA,TRBJ1-1,CASSDTGVEAFF,TGCGCCAGCAGTGACACAGGGGTTGAAGCTTTCTTT
NA,TRBV9,NA,TRBJ1-5,CASSAKLGRDQPQHF,TGTGCCAGCAGCGCCAAGCTAGGGAGGGATCAGCCCCAGCATTTT
TRBD2,TRBV13,once,TRBJ2-3,CASSFGYGGAQYF,TGTGCCAGCAGCTTTGGGTATGGGGGGGCGCAGTATTTT
NA,TRBV5-1,NA,TRBJ2-2,CASSPTGRGTGELFF,TGCGCCAGCAGCCCAACAGGGCGCGGCACCGGGGAGCTGTTTTTT
NA,TRBV11-2,few,TRBJ2-3,CASSPLPPGQSMDTQYF,TGTGCCAGCAGTCCCTTGCCGCCGGGACAAAGCATGGATACGCAGTATTTT
TRBD1,TRBV3-1/TRBV3-2,NA,TRBJ1-2,CATGQVRGGYTF,TGTGCCACGGGACAGGTGCGGGGTGGCTACACCTTC
NA,TRBV24-1,NA,TRBJ1-5,CATSDLKTPPNQPQHF,TGTGCCACCAGTGATTTGAAGACTCCCCCCAATCAGCCCCAGCATTTT
NA,TRBV28,NA,TRBJ1-4,CASRGERATNEKLFF,TGTGCCAGCAGGGGAGAAAGGGCAACTAATGAAAAACTGTTTTTT
NA,TRBV7-2,NA,TRBJ1-1,CASSFGLATEAFF,TGTGCCAGCAGCTTCGGGCTAGCCACTGAAGCTTTCTTT
NA,TRBV5-1,NA,TRBJ2-3,CASSLTEPNTDTQYF,TGCGCCAGCAGCTTGACAGAACCAAACACAGATACGCAGTATTTT
NA,TRBV5-4,NA,TRBJ1-2,CASSAQGYSYGYTF,TGTGCCAGCAGCGCACAGGGTTATTCCTATGGCTACACCTTC
NA,TRBV5-1,NA,TRBJ2-1,CASSLAAQGGYNEQFF,TGCGCCAGCAGCTTGGCAGCTCAGGGTGGCTACAATGAGCAGTTCTTC
TRBD2,TRBV5-1,NA,TRBJ2-3,CASSLSLAGADTQYF,TGCGCCAGCAGCTTATCCCTAGCGGGAGCCGATACGCAGTATTTT
NA,TRBV21-1,NA,TRBJ2-2,CASSTLIPARGNTGELFF,TGTGCCAGCAGCACTTTAATCCCGGCCAGGGGGAACACCGGGGAGCTGTTTTTT
NA,TRBV28,NA,TRBJ1-6,CASSLGRGIDSPLHF,TGTGCCAGCAGTTTAGGCAGGGGTATAGATTCACCCCTCCACTTT